The rows below give T cell receptor beta chains drawn from one sample of a study of T cell responses to AZD1222 COVID-19 vaccine. TCRdb's copy holds only in-frame clones and misses some; the assay was immunoSEQ multiplex PCR. The table records 140,000 to 150,000 clones, roughly 90% of them present only once. The sequenced sample was peripheral blood, obtained 28 days after the second AZD1222 dose. Receptor source: an adult who received the AZD1222 COVID-19 vaccine. CDR3s include the opening cysteine and the closing phenylalanine or tryptophan. A D gene is named only where the DNA matches it firmly. Some rows mark clone size as missing; the rest say once, few, many or name a class of expanded clone.

D: TRBD1
J: TRBJ1-6
size: -
V: TRBV28
DNA: TGTGCCACCGATCAGGGGGCTTATTCACCCCTCCACTTT
CDR3: CATDQGAYSPLHF

D: TRBD1
J: TRBJ1-3
size: -
V: TRBV19
DNA: TGTGCCAGTACCGGGGACAGGGGATCTGGAAACACCATATATTTT
CDR3: CASTGDRGSGNTIYF

D: TRBD2
J: TRBJ2-1
size: -
V: TRBV28
DNA: TGTGCCAGCAATGGTTGGCGGGAGGTGTACAATGAGCAGTTCTTC
CDR3: CASNGWREVYNEQFF

D: -
J: TRBJ1-1
size: -
V: TRBV28
DNA: TGTGCCAGCAGTTTAGAAGGGGCCAAGAACACTGAAGCTTTCTTT
CDR3: CASSLEGAKNTEAFF

D: -
J: TRBJ1-1
size: -
V: TRBV5-5
DNA: TGTGCCAGCAGCTTGGCGTGGGTAAGTCTGAACACTGAAGCTTTCTTT
CDR3: CASSLAWVSLNTEAFF

D: -
J: TRBJ1-4
size: -
V: TRBV4-1
DNA: TGCGCCAGCAGCCAAGCCCCCAGCCCGGCGAATGAAAAACTGTTTTTT
CDR3: CASSQAPSPANEKLFF

D: -
J: TRBJ1-3
size: -
V: TRBV18
DNA: TGTGCCAGCTCACCAATGGCAGGGGATCGCTCTGGAAACACCATATATTTT
CDR3: CASSPMAGDRSGNTIYF

D: -
J: TRBJ1-1
size: -
V: TRBV19
DNA: TGTGCCAGTAGTATAGCCAATTGGGCAGCCGAAGCTTTCTTT
CDR3: CASSIANWAAEAFF

D: -
J: TRBJ1-2
size: once
V: TRBV28
DNA: TGTGCCAGCAGTTTACGTAGCACTAACTATGGCTACACCTTC
CDR3: CASSLRSTNYGYTF

D: TRBD1
J: TRBJ2-1
size: -
V: TRBV30
DNA: TGTGCCTGGAGTCGACAGGGCAATGAGCAGTTCTTC
CDR3: CAWSRQGNEQFF

D: TRBD1
J: TRBJ1-1
size: -
V: TRBV6-5
DNA: TGTGCCAGCGAGGCAGGGGGGAACACTGAAGCTTTCTTT
CDR3: CASEAGGNTEAFF

D: -
J: TRBJ2-1
size: -
V: TRBV7-7
DNA: TGTGCCAGCAGCTCACCGAGGGGTGAGCAGTTCTTC
CDR3: CASSSPRGEQFF

D: -
J: TRBJ1-4
size: -
V: TRBV28
DNA: TGTGCCAGCAGTCACAGATACCTTAATGAAAAACTGTTTTTT
CDR3: CASSHRYLNEKLFF

D: -
J: TRBJ2-2
size: once
V: TRBV7-9
DNA: TGTGCCAGCAGCTCAGGATCGGGCACCGGGGAGCTGTTTTTT
CDR3: CASSSGSGTGELFF

D: -
J: TRBJ2-5
size: -
V: TRBV5-1
DNA: TGCGCCAGCAGTATCTTCGGGACCCAAGAGACCCAGTACTTC
CDR3: CASSIFGTQETQYF

D: -
J: TRBJ1-1
size: -
V: TRBV5-1
DNA: TGCGCCAGCAGCCTTACGACAGGAAACACTGAAGCTTTCTTT
CDR3: CASSLTTGNTEAFF

D: -
J: TRBJ2-7
size: -
V: TRBV13
DNA: TGTGCCAGCAGGAAGGAGGACTTCTACGAGCAGTACTTC
CDR3: CASRKEDFYEQYF

D: -
J: TRBJ1-1
size: -
V: TRBV28
DNA: TGTGCCAGCAGTTTAGGTGGGTGGGGTGAAGCTTTCTTT
CDR3: CASSLGGWGEAFF

D: -
J: TRBJ2-7
size: -
V: TRBV7-2
DNA: TGTGCCAGCAGCTTAGAACCGGGGTCGAGCTACGAGCAGTACTTC
CDR3: CASSLEPGSSYEQYF

D: -
J: TRBJ1-1
size: -
V: TRBV6-5
DNA: TGTGCCAGCAGTTATCAAGGCTTTCCCTTGAACACTGAAGCTTTCTTT
CDR3: CASSYQGFPLNTEAFF